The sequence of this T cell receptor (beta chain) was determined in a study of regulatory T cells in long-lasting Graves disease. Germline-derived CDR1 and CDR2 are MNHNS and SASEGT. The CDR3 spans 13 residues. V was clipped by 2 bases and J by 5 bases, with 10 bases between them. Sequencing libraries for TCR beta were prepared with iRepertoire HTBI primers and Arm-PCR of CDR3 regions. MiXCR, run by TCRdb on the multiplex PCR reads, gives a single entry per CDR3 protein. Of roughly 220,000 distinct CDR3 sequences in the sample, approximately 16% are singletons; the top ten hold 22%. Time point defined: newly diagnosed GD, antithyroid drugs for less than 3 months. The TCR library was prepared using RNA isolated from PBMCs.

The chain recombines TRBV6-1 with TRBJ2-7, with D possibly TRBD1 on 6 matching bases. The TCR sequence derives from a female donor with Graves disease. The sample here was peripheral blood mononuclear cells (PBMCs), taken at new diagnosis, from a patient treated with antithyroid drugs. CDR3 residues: CASSEQGLDEQYF. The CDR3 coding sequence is TGTGCCAGCAGTGAACAGGGGTTGGACGAGCAGTACTTC.